The 27 T cell receptor beta chains below all came from one sample that was sequenced in a study of OX40 agonist ivuxolimab in advanced cancers. Only in-frame clones appear in the TCRdb table, and some are missing; sequencing was by immunoSEQ multiplex PCR. The repertoire has around 80,000 clones, less than 90% of them found once; the top ten carry under 3.5%. Sample: CD4+ or CD8+ T cells sorted from blood, taken in a trial of the OX40 agonist ivuxolimab. All receptors derive from an adult with an advanced solid tumor such as melanoma, head and neck, liver or kidney cancer.

The J gene is TRBJ2-1, the V gene TRBV5-4; 15 bases fit TRBD2. The CDR3 covers 15 residues. The V segment lost 5 bases and the J segment 7 bases; nucleotides outside the gene matches: 4. Germline values: CDR1 SGHNT, CDR2 YYREEE (reference sequence). The CDR3 loop reads CASSSGTSGRNEQFF. CDR3 sequence (DNA): TGTGCCAGCAGTTCCGGGACTAGCGGGAGGAATGAGCAGTTCTTC.

The chain links TRBV6-1 to TRBJ1-5, with unresolved D. V dropped 4 bases and J dropped 9 bases, with 7 bases sitting between them. CDR3 size: 11 residues. Germline V CDR1 and CDR2: MNHNS, SASEGT. The CDR3, as DNA: TGTGCCAGCAGTGCAAGGGCGCCCCAGCATTTT. Protein: CASSARAPQHF.

The chain joins TRBV9 to TRBJ1-6; 7 bases match TRBD1. Trimming at V came to 4 bases and at J to 7 bases, leaving 8 bases not matched to a gene. This CDR3 has 15 residues. CDR1 and CDR2 from the germline V gene are SGDLS and YYNGEE. The CDR3, as DNA: TGTGCCAGCAGCCCGCAGACAGGGTTAAATTCACCCCTCCACTTT. It translates to CASSPQTGLNSPLHF. Full variable domain (rest looked up from reference TRBV9 and TRBJ1-6): DSGVTQTPKHLITATGQRVTLRCSPRSGDLSVYWYQQSLDQGLQFLIQYYNGEERAKGNILERFSAQQFPDLHSELNLSSLELGDSALYFCASSPQTGLNSPLHFGNGTRLTVT.

This chain links TRBV4-1 with TRBJ1-1, with TRBD1 matching 9 bases. V was pared by 4 bases and J by 2 bases, with 8 bases of the junction left unmatched. Germline V CDR1 and CDR2: MGHRA, YSYEKL. This CDR3 region has 16 residues. The CDR3 here is CASSPDRGRRNTEAFF. The CDR3 DNA follows: TGCGCCAGCAGCCCTGACAGGGGGAGACGTAACACTGAAGCTTTCTTT.

By share, this clone ranks as medium-sized. V gene TRBV18 combines with J gene TRBJ2-7, with D tentatively TRBD1 or TRBD2 (5 bases each). The CDR3 has 15 amino acids. CDR1 is KGHSH, CDR2 LQKENI, per germline. Trimming left V 2 bases short and J 4 bases short, with 15 bases between. CDR3 region: CASSPSQGPGYEQYF. The CDR3 DNA is TGTGCCAGCTCACCATCTCAGGGTCCGGGGTACGAGCAGTACTTC. Combining the CDR3 with reference TRBV18 and TRBJ2-7 gives the whole variable domain NAGVMQNPRHLVRRRGQEARLRCSPMKGHSHVYWYRQLPEEGLKFMVYLQKENIIDESGMPKERFSAEFPKEGPSILRIQQVVRGDSAAYFCASSPSQGPGYEQYFGPGTRLTVT.

This clone was picked up a small number of times. This chain links TRBV7-6 with TRBJ1-5; TRBD1 is a possible D gene (5 bases). Looked up from germline, CDR1 is SGHVS and CDR2 is FNYEAQ. This CDR3 contains 14 residues. The V gene lost 7 bases and the J gene lost 1 base, with 11 bases spanning the gap. Here the CDR3 DNA reads TGTGCCAGCAATAGGACAACCAGCAATCAGCCCCAGCATTTT. This gives the protein CASNRTTSNQPQHF.

The chain carries TRBV7-2 and TRBJ1-5; D unclear. CDR1 is SGHTA, CDR2 FQGNSA, per germline. The CDR3 consists of 15 residues. The V and J ends lost 5 bases and 3 bases respectively, with 14 bases between them. The CDR3 protein is CASSDAITTNQPQHF. Here the CDR3 DNA reads TGTGCCAGCAGCGACGCAATCACCACCAATCAGCCCCAGCATTTT.

The V and J genes are TRBV10-3 and TRBJ1-1; D perhaps matches TRBD1 (5 bases). This CDR3 has 14 residues. Per the germline V gene, CDR1 is ENHRY and CDR2 is SYGVKD. V lost 8 bases and J lost 2, with 15 bases in between. The CDR3: CAIAPGRQNTEAFF. For the CDR3, the DNA is TGTGCCATCGCCCCGGGACGGCAAAACACTGAAGCTTTCTTT.

The rearrangement links TRBV4-1 to TRBJ1-1; 8 bases map to TRBD1. The CDR3 sequence is 15 residues long. Unmatched junction bases numbered 14, after V lost 8 bases and J lost 6 bases. Germline V lookup: CDR1 MGHRA, CDR2 YSYEKL. In DNA form, the CDR3 reads TGCGCCAGCGTACCCCTTGCAGGGGGCTGGTCTGAAGCTTTCTTT. This encodes CASVPLAGGWSEAFF.

In DNA, the CDR3 is TGTGCCAGCAGCTCCCTAAAGACTAGCGGGAGGGAAACATACGAGCAGTACTTC. Protein product: CASSSLKTSGRETYEQYF. V gene TRBV11-2 combines with J gene TRBJ2-7; 14 nucleotides match TRBD2. The ends lost 4 bases at V and 4 bases at J; junction bases unmatched: 12. CDR1 is SGHAT and CDR2 is FQNNGV in the germline V gene. The CDR3 runs to 18 residues.

V is TRBV4-3 and J is TRBJ1-5, with no clear D. CDR3 length equals 15 residues. Germline-derived CDR1 and CDR2 are LGHNA and YSLEER. Trimming took off 0 bases at V and 7 bases at J, with 13 bases between the two ends. Here the CDR3 reads CASSQDLGSLQPQHF. CDR3 nucleotides: TGCGCCAGCAGCCAAGATTTAGGCTCCTTGCAGCCCCAGCATTTT.

V usage is TRBV7-9 and J usage is TRBJ1-1; the D is unclear. The CDR3 contains 16 residues. The V gene lost 1 base and the J gene lost 7 bases, with 19 bases spanning the gap. Germline CDR1 SEHNR, CDR2 FQNEAQ (reference sequence). The CDR3 protein is CASSLVKAASTYEAFF. The DNA for the CDR3 is TGTGCCAGCAGCTTAGTAAAGGCGGCGTCCACCTATGAAGCTTTCTTT.

The gene calls are TRBV28 and TRBJ1-1; tentative D call: TRBD1 (5 bases). The CDR3 is made up of 13 amino acids. Germline CDR1 and CDR2: MDHEN and SYDVKM. With 5 bases removed from V and 7 bases from J, the gap between germline ends came to 14 bases. This CDR3 reads CASSVGGGSEAFF. The CDR3 DNA sequence: TGTGCCAGCAGTGTTGGGGGGGGGAGTGAAGCTTTCTTT.

The chain uses TRBV4-1 and TRBJ2-7, with TRBD1 identical over 7 bases. Germline CDR1 reads MGHRA; CDR2 reads YSYEKL. V lost 2 bases and J lost 4; bases outside the gene matches: 5. The CDR3 has 14 amino acids. CDR3 region: CASSQRQGDYEQYF. The CDR3 DNA is TGCGCCAGCAGCCAACGGCAGGGGGATTACGAGCAGTACTTC.

The chain uses TRBV15 and TRBJ2-6; TRBD1 matches at 9 bases. V shed 0 bases, J shed 0 bases, and the junction held 18 bases outside the gene matches. Germline-derived CDR1 and CDR2 are LNHNV and YYDKDF (reference sequence). This CDR3 spans 23 amino acids. The CDR3 loop reads CATSRDIRLRRDRDDSGANVLTF. For the CDR3, the DNA is TGTGCCACCAGCAGAGATATTAGGTTGAGGCGGGACAGGGATGACTCTGGGGCCAACGTCCTGACTTTC.

This clone has just a few counts. J is TRBJ1-1 and V is TRBV6-5; D may be TRBD1 (5 bases). Germline V gene lookup returns CDR1 MNHEY and CDR2 SVGAGI. Trimming stripped 6 bases from V and 14 bases from J, with 22 bases between. This CDR3 region has 13 residues. The CDR3 is CASSEGQYQGIFF. CDR3 bases: TGTGCCAGCAGCGAAGGGCAATACCAGGGTATCTTCTTT.

The chain links TRBV7-2 to TRBJ2-7; 8 bases align to TRBD2. CDR3 length equals 15 residues. The ends lost 3 bases at V and 0 bases at J; junction bases unmatched: 4. CDR1 and CDR2 from the germline V gene are SGHTA and FQGNSA. CDR3 in amino acids: CASSFTSGASYEQYF. DNA for the CDR3: TGTGCCAGCAGCTTTACTAGCGGAGCCTCCTACGAGCAGTACTTC.

The chain carries TRBV6-6 and TRBJ2-5; 7 nucleotides agree with TRBD2. This CDR3 has 15 residues. Losses at the gene ends were 6 bases for V and 4 bases for J; bases not matched to a gene: 11. Germline CDR1 and CDR2: MNHNY and SVGAGI (reference sequence). The CDR3: CASSAPGTTTETQYF. Written as DNA, the CDR3 is TGTGCCAGCAGCGCACCCGGGACTACCACAGAGACCCAGTACTTC.

The chain joins TRBV2 to TRBJ2-7, with 7 nucleotides matching TRBD1. Looked up from germline, CDR1 is SNHLY and CDR2 is FYNNEI. Trimming removed 5 bases from V and 2 bases from J; junction bases left unmatched: 6. The CDR3 has 14 amino acids. The CDR3 nucleotides are TGTGCCAGCAGTTTCCGGGACAGCGCCTACGAGCAGTACTTC. It translates to CASSFRDSAYEQYF.

The genes are TRBV6-5 and TRBJ1-1; D gene ambiguous. This CDR3 spans 13 amino acids. Germline CDR1 and CDR2: MNHEY and SVGAGI. V lost 5 bases and J 4 bases, leaving 11 bases between the germline ends. In DNA form, the CDR3 reads TGTGCCAGCAGTGCTGCCAGTGTCACTGAAGCTTTCTTT. It encodes CASSAASVTEAFF.

A single count supports this clone. This chain links TRBV9 with TRBJ2-1, with D maybe TRBD1 (6 bases). Germline loops: CDR1 SGDLS, CDR2 YYNGEE. The CDR3 totals 14 residues. The V end was cut by 4 bases, the J end by 8 bases, with 16 bases between. CDR3 in DNA: TGTGCCAGCAGCCCCCGGGTGGGGGCGGATGAGCAGTTCTTC. It specifies CASSPRVGADEQFF.

The genes are TRBV19 and TRBJ1-5, with D possibly being TRBD1 (5 bases). The CDR3 consists of 16 residues. V lost 0 bases to trimming and J lost 1 base, with 10 bases between them. Germline-derived CDR1 and CDR2 are LNHDA and SQIVND (reference sequence). The CDR3 nucleotides are TGTGCCAGTAGTATAGATGCAGGGAAAAGCAATCAGCCCCAGCATTTT. Amino acid sequence: CASSIDAGKSNQPQHF.

This chain joins TRBV18 and TRBJ1-2; D not certain. CDR1 is KGHSH and CDR2 is LQKENI in the germline V gene. V was pared by 3 bases and J by 6 bases, with 14 bases between. The CDR3 extends over 14 amino acids. In DNA, the CDR3 is TGTGCCAGCTCACCCTCCTTGCGGGGAGATGGCTACACCTTC. Amino acid sequence: CASSPSLRGDGYTF.

The chain joins TRBV28 to TRBJ1-2; weak D call: TRBD1 (5 bases). The V and J ends lost 6 bases and 4 bases respectively, with 18 bases between them. Germline CDR1 MDHEN, CDR2 SYDVKM. The CDR3 is 15 residues long. The CDR3 DNA follows: TGTGCCAGCAGGGGGGGACTCCGGGTCAGCTATGGCTACACCTTC. Residues: CASRGGLRVSYGYTF.

The genes are TRBV5-4 and TRBJ2-5, with TRBD1 as a possible D gene (6 bases). Germline assignment: CDR1 SGHNT and CDR2 YYREEE (reference sequence). The V and J ends lost 2 bases and 5 bases respectively, with 16 bases between them. The CDR3 totals 15 residues. In nucleotides, the CDR3 is TGTGCCAGCAGCTTCCCGGGCAGGGGCGGGGAGACCCAGTACTTC. Amino acid sequence: CASSFPGRGGETQYF.

The genes are TRBV11-3 and TRBJ2-2; no definite D call. Trimming removed 0 bases from V and 5 bases from J, with 1 base in between. Germline CDR1 SGHNT, CDR2 YENEEA. The CDR3 runs to 12 residues. CDR3 residues: CASSLETGELFF. As DNA, the CDR3 is TGTGCCAGCAGCTTAGAGACCGGGGAGCTGTTTTTT.

The chain has TRBV9 and TRBJ1-1; D might be TRBD1 (6 bases). The CDR3 runs 13 residues. Per the germline V gene, CDR1 is SGDLS and CDR2 is YYNGEE. Trimming took off 4 bases at V and 7 bases at J, with 14 bases between the two ends. CDR3 loop: CASSSTGRLEAFF. The CDR3 DNA reads as TGTGCCAGCAGCTCGACAGGACGGCTTGAAGCTTTCTTT.